A single sample is the source of the 31 T cell receptor beta chains below, sequenced in a study of T cells after somatic rescue of genetic block. TCRdb's table, derived via immunoSEQ multiplex PCR, lists solely in-frame clones and lacks some. The table records 55,000 to 75,000 clones, around 93% of them present only once. The source material was peripheral blood mononuclear cells (PBMCs). The receptors stem from a middle-aged man.

The chain has TRBV10-1 and TRBJ2-3; D remains ambiguous. The CDR3 is made up of 13 amino acids. From germline, CDR1 is WNHNN and CDR2 SYGVQD (reference sequence). Trimming left V 2 bases short and J 2 bases short, with 5 bases between. The CDR3 nucleotides read TGCGCCAGCAGTGAGGTACCCACAGATACGCAGTATTTT. Amino acid sequence: CASSEVPTDTQYF.

This clone has only one observation. V gene TRBV9 combines with J gene TRBJ1-3, with a weak D call TRBD1 (5 bases). Germline CDR1 SGDLS, CDR2 YYNGEE. The ends were cut back, 2 bases at V and 4 bases at J, with 10 bases in the middle. The CDR3 spans 14 residues. The CDR3 DNA follows: TGTGCCAGCAGCGTGCAGGGTTACGGAAACACCATATATTTT. Translating gives CASSVQGYGNTIYF.

The V gene is TRBV4-1, the J gene TRBJ2-1, with TRBD1 as a possible D gene (6 bases). Germline CDR1 reads MGHRA; CDR2 reads YSYEKL. V was pared by 0 bases and J by 10 bases, with 13 bases between. CDR3 length: 14 residues. The DNA for the CDR3 is TGCGCCAGCAGCCAAGAACCCCAGGGGCTAGAGCAGTTCTTC. This encodes CASSQEPQGLEQFF.

This chain connects TRBV7-2 to TRBJ1-2; TRBD1 agrees at 9 bases. The germline gives CDR1 SGHTA, CDR2 FQGNSA. The V gene end was trimmed by 5 bases and the J gene end by 3 bases; junction bases not matched to a gene: 7. The CDR3 extends over 15 amino acids. CDR3 sequence: CASSTGTGTDYGYTF. CDR3 in DNA: TGTGCCAGCAGCACCGGGACAGGGACCGACTATGGCTACACCTTC.

The chain recombines TRBV27 with TRBJ2-1, with 10 positions matching TRBD1. Looked up from germline, CDR1 is MNHEY and CDR2 is SMNVEV (reference sequence). The CDR3 length is 14 residues. V shed 6 bases, J shed 7 bases, and the junction held 6 bases outside the gene matches. The CDR3 loop is CASRGTGVYNEQFF. The CDR3 DNA sequence: TGTGCCAGCAGGGGGACAGGGGTTTATAATGAGCAGTTCTTC.

The chain combines TRBV5-1 with TRBJ2-3; 8 bases are shared with TRBD2. Germline V gene data show CDR1 as SGHRS and CDR2 as YFSETQ. The length of the CDR3 is 15 residues. V trimming: 7 bases; J trimming: 6 bases; junction bases outside the gene matches: 13. Here the CDR3 reads CASSDAREVPDTQYF. For the CDR3, the DNA is TGCGCCAGCTCGGATGCGCGGGAGGTCCCCGATACGCAGTATTTT.

V is TRBV7-6 and J is TRBJ1-1; D uncertain. The CDR3 totals 14 residues. Germline V gene lookup returns CDR1 SGHVS and CDR2 FNYEAQ. V shed 4 bases and J shed 4 bases, with 13 bases lying between them. The chain's CDR3 is CASSSNLLSTEAFF. Here the CDR3 DNA reads TGTGCCAGCAGCTCCAATTTACTGAGCACTGAAGCTTTCTTT.

This clone was observed a handful of times. This chain joins TRBV14 and TRBJ1-4; the D gene is possibly TRBD1 (6 bases). The CDR3 runs 15 residues. Germline CDR1 reads SGHDN; CDR2 reads FVKESK. The germline V and J ends were trimmed by 3 bases and 12 bases, with 20 bases remaining between them. CDR3 nucleotide sequence: TGTGCCAGCAGCCACAATAGGGGGGTAGATGGGGAACTGTTTTTT. Protein sequence: CASSHNRGVDGELFF. Together with reference TRBV14 and TRBJ1-4, the CDR3 gives the full variable domain: EAGVTQFPSHSVIEKGQTVTLRCDPISGHDNLYWYRRVMGKEIKFLLHFVKESKQDESGMPNNRFLAERTGGTYSTLKVQPAELEDSGVYFCASSHNRGVDGELFFGSGTQLSVL.

This clone showed up just once. The CDR3 loop is CAWSVVVDGEQYF. CDR3 DNA sequence: TGTGCCTGGAGTGTAGTCGTCGACGGCGAGCAGTACTTC. The chain is built from TRBV30 and TRBJ2-7; no firm D call. The CDR3 extends over 13 amino acids. The germline V gene has CDR1 GTSNPN and CDR2 SVGIG (reference sequence). Trimming removed 0 bases at V and 6 bases at J, with 12 bases between.

This clone has a single count. The chain is built from TRBV6-5 and TRBJ2-5, with TRBD1 identical over 8 bases. Losses at the gene ends were 6 bases for V and 4 bases for J; bases not matched to a gene: 7. CDR1 is MNHEY, CDR2 SVGAGI, per germline. This CDR3 is built from 14 residues. The DNA of the CDR3 is TGTGCCAGCAGCCCTACAGGGGGTAGAGAGACCCAGTACTTC. Its protein is CASSPTGGRETQYF.

The chain has TRBV10-3 and TRBJ2-7; D uncertain. With 7 bases removed from V and 2 bases from J, the gap between germline ends came to 12 bases. CDR1 and CDR2 from the germline V gene are ENHRY and SYGVKD. The CDR3 is made up of 13 amino acids. CDR3 nucleotides: TGTGCCATCAAGATGGACGGCCCCTACGAGCAGTACTTC. Translation: CAIKMDGPYEQYF.

This clone is a singleton in its sample. V and J are TRBV25-1 and TRBJ1-5, with D unclear. Germline V lookup: CDR1 MGHDK, CDR2 SYGVNS. The CDR3 extends over 14 amino acids. V shed 9 bases and J shed 2 bases, with 14 bases lying between them. DNA of the CDR3: TGTGCCAGGACACGTTGGAGACGCAATCAGCCCCAGCATTTT. This translates into CARTRWRRNQPQHF.

The CDR3 reads CASTHRPRDTIYF. The CDR3 DNA is TGTGCCAGCACCCACCGTCCGAGGGACACCATATATTTT. The chain is built from TRBV6-5 and TRBJ1-3, with D unresolved. V shed 7 bases and J shed 8 bases, with 15 bases lying between them. This CDR3 contains 13 residues. Germline V gene data show CDR1 as MNHEY and CDR2 as SVGAGI.

This chain connects TRBV6-5 to TRBJ2-7; TRBD1 matches 8 bases. CDR3 length: 15 residues. The V gene's germline CDR1 is MNHEY and CDR2 SVGAGI. With V trimmed by 1 base and J by 6 bases, 8 bases remained unmatched. CDR3 in amino acids: CASSYYGTGASEQYF. The CDR3 coding sequence is TGTGCCAGCAGTTACTACGGGACAGGAGCGTCCGAGCAGTACTTC.

This clone was recorded once. The rearrangement joins TRBV5-4 to TRBJ2-7; 14 bases fit TRBD2. The length of the CDR3 is 16 residues. The V and J ends lost 2 bases and 2 bases, in that order; junction bases with no gene match: 3. Looked up from germline, CDR1 is SGHNT and CDR2 is YYREEE (reference sequence). CDR3 sequence (DNA): TGTGCCAGCAGCTTCCGACTAGCGGGAGGGCCCTACGAGCAGTACTTC. Protein sequence: CASSFRLAGGPYEQYF.

The V gene is TRBV30, the J gene TRBJ2-3; no clear D gene. The CDR3 loop spans 11 amino acids. Trimming removed 2 bases at V and 2 bases at J, with 2 bases between. Per the germline V gene, CDR1 is GTSNPN and CDR2 is SVGIG (reference sequence). The CDR3 region has the DNA TGTGCCTGGAGTTTCACAGATACGCAGTATTTT. This gives the protein CAWSFTDTQYF.

Worth noting for this clone: This same CDR3 is encoded by further DNA sequences in the sample. The V gene is TRBV28, the J gene TRBJ1-2; the D is unclear. This CDR3 has 12 amino acids. The ends were cut back, 3 bases at V and 5 bases at J, with 7 bases in the middle. CDR1 MDHEN and CDR2 SYDVKM come from the germline V gene. The CDR3 coding sequence is TGTGCCAGCAGTTTTGGGAGATATGGCTACACCTTC. This translates into CASSFGRYGYTF.

The V call is TRBV10-3, the J call TRBJ1-1; perhaps TRBD1 as D (6 bases). This CDR3 has 17 amino acids. Trimming pared 4 bases from V and 1 base from J, leaving 19 bases between. CDR1 ENHRY and CDR2 SYGVKD come from the germline V gene. CDR3 DNA: TGTGCCATCAGTGCAACAGGGTCGGGAGGTGAGAACACTGAAGCTTTCTTT. This gives the protein CAISATGSGGENTEAFF.

The chain recombines TRBV7-2 with TRBJ1-4; D ambiguous. This CDR3 has 13 residues. CDR1 is SGHTA and CDR2 is FQGNSA in the germline V gene. With 8 bases removed from V and 3 bases from J, the gap between germline ends came to 10 bases. The CDR3 nucleotides read TGTGCCAGCCGACTACAGCCTAATGAAAAACTGTTTTTT. Protein product: CASRLQPNEKLFF.

The CDR3 region is CASSPGGGGVYTEAFF. For the CDR3, the DNA is TGTGCCAGCAGTCCGGGGGGCGGTGGGGTTTACACTGAAGCTTTCTTT. The chain carries TRBV27 and TRBJ1-1, with D possibly matching TRBD1 (6 bases). Germline CDR1 reads MNHEY; CDR2 reads SMNVEV (reference sequence). The CDR3 is 16 amino acids. V lost 5 bases, J lost 3 bases, and 19 bases lay in between.

This clone was seen just once. This chain links TRBV10-1 with TRBJ1-6; 7 bases align to TRBD1. The CDR3 loop spans 15 amino acids. V was clipped by 4 bases and J by 7 bases; unmatched bases: 7. Per the germline V gene, CDR1 is WNHNN and CDR2 is SYGVQD (reference sequence). Here the CDR3 reads CASSVVGQMNSPLHF. In nucleotides, the CDR3 is TGCGCCAGCAGTGTAGTGGGACAGATGAATTCACCCCTCCACTTT.

The chain employs TRBV27 and TRBJ1-2; a weak D match, TRBD1 (5 bases). The length of the CDR3 is 15 residues. CDR1 and CDR2 (germline): MNHEY, SMNVEV (reference sequence). The V and J ends lost 2 bases and 0 bases respectively, with 10 bases between them. The CDR3 region has the DNA TGTGCCAGCAGTTTAAACTGGGGGACTAACTATGGCTACACCTTC. Protein product: CASSLNWGTNYGYTF.

J is TRBJ1-5 and V is TRBV27; D is uncertain. This CDR3 is 14 amino acids long. CDR1 and CDR2 from the germline V gene are MNHEY and SMNVEV (reference sequence). V lost 2 bases and J 6 bases, leaving 11 bases between the germline ends. CDR3 amino acids: CASSLGRGGQPQHF. The DNA for the CDR3 is TGTGCCAGCAGTTTAGGGCGGGGAGGTCAGCCCCAGCATTTT.

V usage is TRBV7-2 and J usage is TRBJ2-7; no clear D gene. The CDR3 contains 16 residues. Per the germline V gene, CDR1 is SGHTA and CDR2 is FQGNSA. V was shortened by 3 bases and J by 2 bases, with 17 bases between the two germline ends. The CDR3 loop is CASSLYPATNTYEQYF. In DNA, the CDR3 is TGTGCCAGCAGCTTGTATCCTGCGACAAACACCTACGAGCAGTACTTC.

The rearrangement joins TRBV29-1 to TRBJ2-7, with D perhaps matching TRBD2 (7 bases). This CDR3 has 12 residues. The V gene lost 8 bases and the J gene lost 3 bases, with 14 bases spanning the gap. Germline CDR1 is SQVTM and CDR2 is ANQGSEA. The CDR3 nucleotides are TGCAGCATAGGGGGGGAGAGCTACGAGCAGTACTTC. This gives the protein CSIGGESYEQYF.

This chain connects TRBV2 to TRBJ1-1; 8 bases fit TRBD1. Germline V gene lookup returns CDR1 SNHLY and CDR2 FYNNEI. CDR3 size: 14 residues. V shed 7 bases and J 1 base; nucleotides not matched to a gene: 5. This CDR3 reads CASIDRGTNTEAFF. Written as DNA, the CDR3 is TGTGCCAGCATCGACAGGGGAACGAACACTGAAGCTTTCTTT.

The J gene is TRBJ1-6, the V gene TRBV9, with D maybe TRBD1 (6 bases). CDR1 is SGDLS and CDR2 is YYNGEE in the germline V gene. The CDR3 is 14 residues long. Trimming removed 6 bases from V and 10 bases from J, with 17 bases in between. The CDR3 spells CASTSEQGESPLHF. In DNA, the CDR3 is TGTGCCAGCACCTCTGAACAGGGAGAGTCACCCCTCCACTTT.

This sequence joins TRBV19 and TRBJ2-7, with 9 bases that match TRBD1. J gave up 5 bases and V 1 base, and 6 bases lay outside the gene matches. The CDR3 length is 15 residues. Germline CDR1 is LNHDA and CDR2 is SQIVND (reference sequence). The CDR3 spells CASSIGNRGLNEQYF. The CDR3 region has the DNA TGTGCCAGTAGTATAGGGAACAGGGGGCTAAACGAGCAGTACTTC.

This clone was seen only once. The CDR3 DNA reads TGTGCCAGCAGTGGTACGGGAACTGAAGCTTTCTTT. Translation gives CASSGTGTEAFF. V is TRBV6-1 and J is TRBJ1-1; D gene ambiguous. The CDR3 has 12 residues. Trimming removed 4 bases from V and 5 bases from J, with 8 bases in between. Germline assignment: CDR1 MNHNS and CDR2 SASEGT.

This clone occurred once. One end of the junction fails to match germline, which may point to a read error. The chain links TRBV7-9 to TRBJ1-2; TRBD1 aligns across 11 bases. Germline CDR1 and CDR2: SEHNR and FQNEAQ (reference sequence). There are 15 residues in the CDR3. In DNA, the CDR3 is TGTACCAGCAGCTTAGTAGGGACAGGGGGATCTGGCTACACCTTC. It encodes CTSSLVGTGGSGYTF.

This clone was recorded once. V is TRBV11-1 and J is TRBJ1-1; D is unresolved. This CDR3 has 14 residues. V was cut by 4 bases and J by 0 bases, with 9 bases left in between. Germline V gene sequence: CDR1 SGHAT, CDR2 FQDESV (reference sequence). The CDR3 nucleotides are TGTGCCAGCAGCTCGGGAACGCTGAACACTGAAGCTTTCTTT. It is translated as CASSSGTLNTEAFF.